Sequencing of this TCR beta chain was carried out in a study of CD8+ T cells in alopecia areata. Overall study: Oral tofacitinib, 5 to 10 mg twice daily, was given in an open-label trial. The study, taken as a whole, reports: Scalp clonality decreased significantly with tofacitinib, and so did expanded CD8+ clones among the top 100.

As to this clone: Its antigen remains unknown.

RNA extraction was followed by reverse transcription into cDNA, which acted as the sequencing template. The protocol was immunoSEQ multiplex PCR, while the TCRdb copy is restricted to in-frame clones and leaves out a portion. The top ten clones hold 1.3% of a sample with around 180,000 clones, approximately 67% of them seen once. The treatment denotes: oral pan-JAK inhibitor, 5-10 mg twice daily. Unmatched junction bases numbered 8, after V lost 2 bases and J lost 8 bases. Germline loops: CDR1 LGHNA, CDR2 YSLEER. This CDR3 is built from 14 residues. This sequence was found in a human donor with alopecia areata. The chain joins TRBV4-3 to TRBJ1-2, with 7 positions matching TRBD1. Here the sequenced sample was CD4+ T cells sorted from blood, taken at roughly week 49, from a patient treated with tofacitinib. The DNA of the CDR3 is TGCGCCAGCAGCCAACCCACTGACAGGGAGGGCTACACCTTC. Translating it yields CASSQPTDREGYTF.